The source of this T cell receptor (beta chain) is a study of cytomegalovirus exposure and HLA in healthy donors. General study findings and limits: Earlier analysis yielded a pattern in which most TCR beta V segments were productive about 87% or about 30% of the time. Most CMV-associated TCR beta chains appeared HLA-restricted in a later analysis.

The primer mix had 60 Vbeta and 13 Jbeta primers. Sequencing used immunoSEQ multiplex PCR; TCRdb keeps in-frame clones, though not all of them. The data show around 120,000 clones, around 80% seen once. V lost 4 bases and J 4 bases, leaving 13 bases between the germline ends. Germline V lookup: CDR1 SEHNR, CDR2 FQNEAQ (reference sequence). This CDR3 region has 14 residues. A remark on this clone: Its matching antigen is unknown.

Sequenced input: PBMCs. This receptor was taken from a female donor in good health and CMV-seropositive. The chain links TRBV7-9 to TRBJ1-2; D unresolved. The CDR3: CASSSNRFSYGYTF. Here the CDR3 DNA reads TGTGCCAGCAGCTCAAACCGGTTTAGCTATGGCTACACCTTC.